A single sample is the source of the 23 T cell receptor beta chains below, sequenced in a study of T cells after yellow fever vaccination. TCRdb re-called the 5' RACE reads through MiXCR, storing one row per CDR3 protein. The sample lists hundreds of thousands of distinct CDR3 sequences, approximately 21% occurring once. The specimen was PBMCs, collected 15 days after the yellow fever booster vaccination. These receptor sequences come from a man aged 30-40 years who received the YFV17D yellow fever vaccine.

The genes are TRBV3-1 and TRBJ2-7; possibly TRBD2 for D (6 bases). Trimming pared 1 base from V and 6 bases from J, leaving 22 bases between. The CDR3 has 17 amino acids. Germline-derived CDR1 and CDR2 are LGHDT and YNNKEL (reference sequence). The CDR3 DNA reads TGTGCCAGCAGCCAAGTCGGCACTAGCAAACCAAGGGGCGAGCAGTACTTC. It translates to CASSQVGTSKPRGEQYF.

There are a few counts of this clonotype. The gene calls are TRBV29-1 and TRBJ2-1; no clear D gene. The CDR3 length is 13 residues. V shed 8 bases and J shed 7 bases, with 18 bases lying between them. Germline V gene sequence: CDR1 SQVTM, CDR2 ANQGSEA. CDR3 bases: TGCAGCACTGTGACTGGAGCGAGGAATGAGCAGTTCTTC. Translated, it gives CSTVTGARNEQFF.

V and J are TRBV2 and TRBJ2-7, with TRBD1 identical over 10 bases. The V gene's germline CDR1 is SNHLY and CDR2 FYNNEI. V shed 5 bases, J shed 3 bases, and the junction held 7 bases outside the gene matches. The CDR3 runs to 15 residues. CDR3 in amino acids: CASSTSTGGLYEQYF. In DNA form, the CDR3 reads TGTGCCAGCAGTACCTCGACAGGGGGCCTCTACGAGCAGTACTTC. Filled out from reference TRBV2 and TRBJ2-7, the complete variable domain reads EPEVTQTPSHQVTQMGQEVILRCVPISNHLYFYWYRQILGQKVEFLVSFYNNEISEKSEIFDDQFSVERPDGSNFTLKIRSTKLEDSAMYFCASSTSTGGLYEQYFGPGTRLTVT.

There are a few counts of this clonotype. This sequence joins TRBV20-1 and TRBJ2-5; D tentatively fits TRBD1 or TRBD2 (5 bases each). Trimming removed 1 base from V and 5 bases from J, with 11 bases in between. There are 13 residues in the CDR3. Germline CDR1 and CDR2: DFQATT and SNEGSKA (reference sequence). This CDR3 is CSARGPREETQYF. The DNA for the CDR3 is TGCAGTGCTAGAGGTCCCAGGGAGGAGACCCAGTACTTC.

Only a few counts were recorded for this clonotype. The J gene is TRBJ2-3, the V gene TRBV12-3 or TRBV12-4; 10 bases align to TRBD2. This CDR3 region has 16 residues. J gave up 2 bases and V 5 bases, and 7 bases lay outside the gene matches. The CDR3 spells CASSPRTSGTTDTQYF. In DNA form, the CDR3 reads TGTGCCAGCAGTCCAAGGACTAGCGGAACCACAGATACGCAGTATTTT.

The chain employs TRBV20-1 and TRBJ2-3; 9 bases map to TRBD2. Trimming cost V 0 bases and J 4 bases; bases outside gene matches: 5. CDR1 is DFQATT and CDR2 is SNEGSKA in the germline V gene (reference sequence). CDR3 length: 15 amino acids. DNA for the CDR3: TGCAGTGCTAGAGACGGTGGCGGGAGGGCAGATACGCAGTATTTT. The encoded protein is CSARDGGGRADTQYF.

The CDR3 loop is CASSTSTSSVGTGELFF. Written as DNA, the CDR3 is TGCGCCAGCAGCACTTCGACTAGTTCGGTAGGAACCGGGGAGCTGTTTTTT. The chain joins TRBV5-1 to TRBJ2-2; possibly TRBD2 for D (6 bases). The germline gives CDR1 SGHRS, CDR2 YFSETQ. The CDR3 is 17 residues long. V shed 4 bases and J shed 5 bases, with 21 bases lying between them.

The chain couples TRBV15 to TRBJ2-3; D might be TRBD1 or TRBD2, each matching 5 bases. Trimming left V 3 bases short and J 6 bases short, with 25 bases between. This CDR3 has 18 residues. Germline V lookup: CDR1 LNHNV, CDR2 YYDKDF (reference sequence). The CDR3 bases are TGTGCCACCAGCAGGCTTGCCGCCGGGGCCACGAAGCGGGATACGCAGTATTTT. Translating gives CATSRLAAGATKRDTQYF.

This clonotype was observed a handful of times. CDR3 amino acids: CSARKGADTEAFF. CDR3 nucleotide sequence: TGCAGTGCTAGAAAGGGGGCGGACACTGAAGCTTTCTTT. The chain has TRBV20-1 and TRBJ1-1; 7 bases are a match to TRBD1. With 2 bases clipped from V and 3 bases from J, the junction kept 3 bases outside the gene matches. The CDR3 is made up of 13 amino acids. Germline values: CDR1 DFQATT, CDR2 SNEGSKA (reference sequence).

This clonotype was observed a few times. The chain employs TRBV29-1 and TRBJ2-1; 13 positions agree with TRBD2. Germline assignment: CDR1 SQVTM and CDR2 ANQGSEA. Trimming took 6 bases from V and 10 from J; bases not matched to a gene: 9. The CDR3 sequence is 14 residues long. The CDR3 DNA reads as TGCAGCGTGCTAACCGGGACTAGCGGGAAGGAGCAGTTCTTC. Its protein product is CSVLTGTSGKEQFF.

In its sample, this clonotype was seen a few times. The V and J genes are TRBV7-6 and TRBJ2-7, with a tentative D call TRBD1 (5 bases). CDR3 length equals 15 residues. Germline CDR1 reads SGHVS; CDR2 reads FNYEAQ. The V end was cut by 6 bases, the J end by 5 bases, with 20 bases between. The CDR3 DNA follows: TGTGCCAGCAGTCAACGACAGTTAGGCGTCGACGAGCAGTACTTC. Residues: CASSQRQLGVDEQYF.

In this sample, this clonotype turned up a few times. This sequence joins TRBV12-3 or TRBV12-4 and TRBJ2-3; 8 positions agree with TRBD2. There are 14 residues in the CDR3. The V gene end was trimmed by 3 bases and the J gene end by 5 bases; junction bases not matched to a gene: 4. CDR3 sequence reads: CASSFGTSIDTQYF. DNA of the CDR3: TGTGCCAGCAGTTTCGGGACTAGTATAGATACGCAGTATTTT.

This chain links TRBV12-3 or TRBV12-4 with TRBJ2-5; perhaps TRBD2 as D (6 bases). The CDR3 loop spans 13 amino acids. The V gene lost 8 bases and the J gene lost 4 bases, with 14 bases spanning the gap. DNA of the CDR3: TGTGCCAGCGGGCTCGGGGGACCAGAGACCCAGTACTTC. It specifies CASGLGGPETQYF.

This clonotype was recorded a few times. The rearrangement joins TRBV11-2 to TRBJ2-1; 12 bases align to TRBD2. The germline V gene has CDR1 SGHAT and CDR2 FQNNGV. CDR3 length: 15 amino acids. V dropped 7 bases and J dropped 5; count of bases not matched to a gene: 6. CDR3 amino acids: CASIQTSGSDNEQFF. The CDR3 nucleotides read TGTGCCAGCATACAGACTAGCGGGAGTGACAATGAGCAGTTCTTC.

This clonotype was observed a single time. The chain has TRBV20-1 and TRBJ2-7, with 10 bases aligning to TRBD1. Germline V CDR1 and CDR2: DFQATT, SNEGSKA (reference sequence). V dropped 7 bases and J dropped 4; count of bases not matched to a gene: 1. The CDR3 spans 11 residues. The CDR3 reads CSGQGAYEQYF. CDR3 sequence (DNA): TGCAGTGGACAGGGGGCGTACGAGCAGTACTTC.

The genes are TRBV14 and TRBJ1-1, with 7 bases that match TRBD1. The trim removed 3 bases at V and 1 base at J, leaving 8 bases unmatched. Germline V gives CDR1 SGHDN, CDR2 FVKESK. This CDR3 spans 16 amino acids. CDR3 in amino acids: CASSQRPGQQNTEAFF. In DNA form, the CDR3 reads TGTGCCAGCAGCCAGAGACCGGGACAGCAGAACACTGAAGCTTTCTTT.

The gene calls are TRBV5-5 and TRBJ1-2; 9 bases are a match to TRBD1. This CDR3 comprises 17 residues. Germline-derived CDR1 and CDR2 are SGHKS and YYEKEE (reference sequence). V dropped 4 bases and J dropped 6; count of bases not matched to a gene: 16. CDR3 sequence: CASSLSEQGAFNDGYTF. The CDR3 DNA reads TGTGCCAGCAGCCTCTCCGAACAGGGGGCATTTAATGATGGCTACACCTTC. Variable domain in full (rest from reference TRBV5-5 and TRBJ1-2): DAGVTQSPTHLIKTRGQQVTLRCSPISGHKSVSWYQQVLGQGPQFIFQYYEKEERGRGNFPDRFSARQFPNYSSELNVNALLLGDSALYLCASSLSEQGAFNDGYTFGSGTRLTVV.

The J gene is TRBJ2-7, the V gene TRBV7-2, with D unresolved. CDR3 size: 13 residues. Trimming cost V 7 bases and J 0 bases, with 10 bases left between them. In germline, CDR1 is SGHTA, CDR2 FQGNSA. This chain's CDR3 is CASKRADSYEQYF. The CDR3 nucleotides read TGTGCCAGCAAACGGGCGGACTCCTACGAGCAGTACTTC.

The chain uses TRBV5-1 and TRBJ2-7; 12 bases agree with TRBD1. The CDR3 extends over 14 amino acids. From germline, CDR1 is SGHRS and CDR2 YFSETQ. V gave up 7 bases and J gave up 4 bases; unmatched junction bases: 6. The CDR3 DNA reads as TGCGCCAGCGGCGGGGGACAGGGGGCTTACGAGCAGTACTTC. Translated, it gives CASGGGQGAYEQYF.

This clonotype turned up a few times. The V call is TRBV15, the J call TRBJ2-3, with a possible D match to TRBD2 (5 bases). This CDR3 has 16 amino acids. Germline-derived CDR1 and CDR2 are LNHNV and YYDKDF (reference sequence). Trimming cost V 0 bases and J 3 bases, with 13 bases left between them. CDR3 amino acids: CATSRDHIGVTDTQYF. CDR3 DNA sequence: TGTGCCACCAGCAGAGATCATATCGGGGTTACAGATACGCAGTATTTT.

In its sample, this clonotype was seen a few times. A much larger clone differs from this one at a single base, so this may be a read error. The CDR3 region has the DNA TGTGCCAGCACCTCACTCACAGATACGCAGTATTTT. Translated: CASTSLTDTQYF. The chain is built from TRBV7-9 and TRBJ2-3; no clear D. There are 12 residues in the CDR3. Germline V gene data show CDR1 as SEHNR and CDR2 as FQNEAQ (reference sequence). Between the trimmed V and J ends, which lost 7 bases and 2 bases, there was a span of 7 bases. Drawing the rest from reference TRBV7-9 and TRBJ2-3, the complete variable domain is DTGVSQNPRHKITKRGQNVTFRCDPISEHNRLYWYRQTLGQGPEFLTYFQNEAQLEKSRLLSDRFSAERPKGSFSTLEIQRTEQGDSAMYLCASTSLTDTQYFGPGTRLTVL.

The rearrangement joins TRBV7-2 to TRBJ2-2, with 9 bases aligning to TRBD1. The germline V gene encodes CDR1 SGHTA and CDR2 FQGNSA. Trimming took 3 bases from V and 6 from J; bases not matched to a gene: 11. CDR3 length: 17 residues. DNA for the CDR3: TGTGCCAGCAGCTTTTGGATGCCGGGACAGGGTCCCGGGGAGCTGTTTTTT. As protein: CASSFWMPGQGPGELFF.

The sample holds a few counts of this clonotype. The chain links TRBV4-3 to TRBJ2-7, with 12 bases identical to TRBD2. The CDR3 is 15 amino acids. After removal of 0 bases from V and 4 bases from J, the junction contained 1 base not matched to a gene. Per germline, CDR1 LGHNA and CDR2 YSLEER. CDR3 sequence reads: CASSQEGTSGYEQYF. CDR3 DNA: TGCGCCAGCAGCCAAGAAGGGACTAGCGGGTACGAGCAGTACTTC.